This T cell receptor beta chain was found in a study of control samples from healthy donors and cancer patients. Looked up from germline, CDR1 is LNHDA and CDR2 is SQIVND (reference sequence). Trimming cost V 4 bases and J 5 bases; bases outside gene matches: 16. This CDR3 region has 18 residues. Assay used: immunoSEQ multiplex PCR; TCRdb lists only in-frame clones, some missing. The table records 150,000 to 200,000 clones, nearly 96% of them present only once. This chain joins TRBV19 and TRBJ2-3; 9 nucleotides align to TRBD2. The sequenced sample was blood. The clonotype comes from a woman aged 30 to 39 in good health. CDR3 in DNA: TGTGCCAGTAGTAGATATGGCGGCGCTAGCGGGATGGAAGATACGCAGTATTTT. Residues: CASSRYGGASGMEDTQYF. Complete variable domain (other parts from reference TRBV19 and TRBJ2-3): DGGITQSPKYLFRKEGQNVTLSCEQNLNHDAMYWYRQDPGQGLRLIYYSQIVNDFQKGDIAEGYSVSREKKESFPLTVTSAQKNPTAFYLCASSRYGGASGMEDTQYFGPGTRLTVL.